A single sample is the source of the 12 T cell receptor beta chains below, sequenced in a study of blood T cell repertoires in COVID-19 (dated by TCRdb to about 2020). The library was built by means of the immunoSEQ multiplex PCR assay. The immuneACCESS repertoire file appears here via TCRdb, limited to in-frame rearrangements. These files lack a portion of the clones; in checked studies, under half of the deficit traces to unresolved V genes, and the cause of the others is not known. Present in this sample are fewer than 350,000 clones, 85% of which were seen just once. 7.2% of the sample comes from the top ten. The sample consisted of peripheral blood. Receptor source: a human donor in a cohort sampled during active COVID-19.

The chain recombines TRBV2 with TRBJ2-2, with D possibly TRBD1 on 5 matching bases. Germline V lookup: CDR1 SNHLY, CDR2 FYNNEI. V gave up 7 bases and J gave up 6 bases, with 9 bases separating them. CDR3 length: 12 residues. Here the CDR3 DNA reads TGTGCCAGCAACAGGTTCTCCGGGGAGCTGTTTTTT. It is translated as CASNRFSGELFF.

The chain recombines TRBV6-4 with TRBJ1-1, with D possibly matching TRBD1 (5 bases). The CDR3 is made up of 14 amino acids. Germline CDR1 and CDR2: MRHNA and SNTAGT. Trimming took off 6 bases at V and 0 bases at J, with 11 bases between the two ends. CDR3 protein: CASRPQGMNTEAFF. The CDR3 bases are TGTGCCAGCAGGCCCCAGGGAATGAACACTGAAGCTTTCTTT.

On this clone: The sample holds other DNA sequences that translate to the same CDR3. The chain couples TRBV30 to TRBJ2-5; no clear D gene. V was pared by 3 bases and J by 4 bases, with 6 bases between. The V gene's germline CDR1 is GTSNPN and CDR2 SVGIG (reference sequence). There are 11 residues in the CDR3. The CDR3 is CAWSPRETQYF. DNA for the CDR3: TGTGCCTGGAGCCCTAGAGAGACCCAGTACTTC. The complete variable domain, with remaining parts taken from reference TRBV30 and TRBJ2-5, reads SQTIHQWPATLVQPVGSPLSLECTVEGTSNPNLYWYRQAAGRGLQLLFYSVGIGQISSEVPQNLSASRPQDRQFILSSKKLLLSDSGFYLCAWSPRETQYFGPGTRLLVL.

CDR3 region: CASSRLLAGGNEQFF. In DNA form, the CDR3 reads TGTGCCAGCAGCCGCCTCCTAGCGGGGGGCAATGAGCAGTTCTTC. The V call is TRBV6-2 or TRBV6-3, the J call TRBJ2-1, with TRBD2 identical over 11 bases. The CDR3 sequence is 15 residues long. Per germline, CDR1 MNHEY and CDR2 SVGEGT. Trimming took 6 bases from V and 6 from J; bases not matched to a gene: 7.

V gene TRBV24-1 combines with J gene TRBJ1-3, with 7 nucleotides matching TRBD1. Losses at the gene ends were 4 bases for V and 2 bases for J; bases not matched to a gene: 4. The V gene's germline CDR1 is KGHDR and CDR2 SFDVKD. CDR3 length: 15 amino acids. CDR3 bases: TGTGCCACCAGTGAGCCGACAGGGACTGGAAACACCATATATTTT. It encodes CATSEPTGTGNTIYF.

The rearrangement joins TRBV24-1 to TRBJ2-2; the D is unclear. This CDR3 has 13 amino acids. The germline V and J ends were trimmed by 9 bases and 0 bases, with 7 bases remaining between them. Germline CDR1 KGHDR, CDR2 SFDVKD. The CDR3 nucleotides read TGTGCCACCCTACAGCCGAACACCGGGGAGCTGTTTTTT. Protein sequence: CATLQPNTGELFF.

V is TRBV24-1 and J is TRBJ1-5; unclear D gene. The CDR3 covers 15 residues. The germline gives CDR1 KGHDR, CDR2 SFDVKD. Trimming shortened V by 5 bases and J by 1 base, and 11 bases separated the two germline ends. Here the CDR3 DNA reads TGTGCCACCAGTGGAGCGGGTGGGAGCAATCAGCCCCAGCATTTT. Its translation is CATSGAGGSNQPQHF.

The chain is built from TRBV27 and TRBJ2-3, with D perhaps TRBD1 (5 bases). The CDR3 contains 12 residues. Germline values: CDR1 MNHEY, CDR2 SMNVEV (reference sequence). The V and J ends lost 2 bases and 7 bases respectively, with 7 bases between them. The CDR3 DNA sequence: TGTGCCAGCAGTTTAAAGGGGTATACGCAGTATTTT. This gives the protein CASSLKGYTQYF.

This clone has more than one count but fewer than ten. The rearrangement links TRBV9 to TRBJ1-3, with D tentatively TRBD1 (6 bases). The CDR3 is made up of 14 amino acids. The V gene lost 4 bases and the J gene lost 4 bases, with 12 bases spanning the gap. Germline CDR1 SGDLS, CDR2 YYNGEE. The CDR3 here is CASSPRTVGNTIYF. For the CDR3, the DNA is TGTGCCAGCAGCCCGCGGACAGTCGGAAACACCATATATTTT.

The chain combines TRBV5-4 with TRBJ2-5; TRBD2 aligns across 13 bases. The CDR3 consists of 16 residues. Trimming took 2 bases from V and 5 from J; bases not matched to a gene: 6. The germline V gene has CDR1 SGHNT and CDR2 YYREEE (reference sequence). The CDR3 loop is CASSFTSGGAEETQYF. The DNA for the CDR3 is TGTGCCAGCAGCTTCACTAGCGGGGGGGCTGAGGAGACCCAGTACTTC.

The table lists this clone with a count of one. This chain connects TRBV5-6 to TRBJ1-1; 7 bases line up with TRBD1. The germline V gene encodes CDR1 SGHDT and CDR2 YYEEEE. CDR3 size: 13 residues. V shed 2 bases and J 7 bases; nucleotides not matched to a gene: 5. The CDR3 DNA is TGTGCCAGCAGCTTAGGACAGGCGGATGAAGCTTTCTTT. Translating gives CASSLGQADEAFF.

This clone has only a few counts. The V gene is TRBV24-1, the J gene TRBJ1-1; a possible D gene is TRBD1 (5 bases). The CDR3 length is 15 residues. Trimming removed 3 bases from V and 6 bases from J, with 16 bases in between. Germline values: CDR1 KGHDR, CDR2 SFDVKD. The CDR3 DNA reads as TGTGCCACCAGTGATGCCGCGGGGGGGATTTCTGAAGCTTTCTTT. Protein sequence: CATSDAAGGISEAFF.